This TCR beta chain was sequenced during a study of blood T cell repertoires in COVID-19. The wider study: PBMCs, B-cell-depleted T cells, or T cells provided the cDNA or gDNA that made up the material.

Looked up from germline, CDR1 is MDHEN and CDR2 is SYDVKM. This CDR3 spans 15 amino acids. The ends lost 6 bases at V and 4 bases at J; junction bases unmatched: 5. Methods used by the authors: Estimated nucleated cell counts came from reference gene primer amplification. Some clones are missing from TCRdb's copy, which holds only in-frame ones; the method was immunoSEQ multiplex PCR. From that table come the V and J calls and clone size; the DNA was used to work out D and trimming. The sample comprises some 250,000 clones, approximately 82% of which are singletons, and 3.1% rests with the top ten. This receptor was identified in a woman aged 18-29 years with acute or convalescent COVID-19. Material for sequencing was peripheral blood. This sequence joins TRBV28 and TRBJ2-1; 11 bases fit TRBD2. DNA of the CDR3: TGTGCCAGCAGACACGGACTAGCGGGTTACAATGAGCAGTTCTTC. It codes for CASRHGLAGYNEQFF.